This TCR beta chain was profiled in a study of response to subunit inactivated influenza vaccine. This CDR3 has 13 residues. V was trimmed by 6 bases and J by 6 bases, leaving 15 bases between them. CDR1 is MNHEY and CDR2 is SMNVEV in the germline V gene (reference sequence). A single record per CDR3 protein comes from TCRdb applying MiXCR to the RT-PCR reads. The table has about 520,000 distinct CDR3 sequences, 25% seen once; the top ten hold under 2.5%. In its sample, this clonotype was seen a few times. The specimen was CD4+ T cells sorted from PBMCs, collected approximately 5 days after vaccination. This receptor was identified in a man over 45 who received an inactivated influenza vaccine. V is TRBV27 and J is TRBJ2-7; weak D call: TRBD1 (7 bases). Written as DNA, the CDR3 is TGTGCCAGCAGACTTTCAGGGGGGCTCGAGCAGTACTTC. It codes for CASRLSGGLEQYF.